The 6 T cell receptor beta chains below were found in one sample sequenced in a study of blood T cells in healthy people across ages. With a J-beta primer mix and a sample-barcoded 5' primer, a second PCR ran 7 to 11 cycles. One entry per CDR3 protein results from TCRdb running MiXCR on the 5' RACE reads. Of over a million distinct CDR3 sequences in the sample, around 43% are singletons; the top ten hold approximately 19%. Material: blood. These TCRs come from a woman in her sixties or seventies in good health.

This clonotype showed up just a few times. The chain has TRBV7-9 and TRBJ1-1; maybe TRBD1 (5 bases). V lost 5 bases to trimming and J lost 5 bases, with 12 bases between them. Per germline, CDR1 SEHNR and CDR2 FQNEAQ (reference sequence). The CDR3 runs 13 residues. Here the CDR3 reads CASSQGAVTEAFF. Here the CDR3 DNA reads TGTGCCAGCAGCCAAGGGGCGGTTACTGAAGCTTTCTTT.

In this sample, this clonotype turned up a few times. The rearrangement uses TRBV5-1 and TRBJ2-1; D remains ambiguous. The CDR3 is 9 amino acids. V lost 7 bases to trimming and J lost 10 bases, with 6 bases between them. CDR1 is SGHRS, CDR2 YFSETQ, per germline. This CDR3 reads CASGKEQFF. The CDR3 bases are TGCGCCAGCGGAAAGGAGCAGTTCTTC.

The chain links TRBV28 to TRBJ2-7, with a weak D call TRBD1 (6 bases). The CDR3 has 13 amino acids. V was cut by 6 bases and J by 3 bases, with 12 bases left in between. Germline CDR1 is MDHEN and CDR2 is SYDVKM. CDR3 protein: CASRGTRIYEQYF. For the CDR3, the DNA is TGTGCCAGCAGGGGGACAAGGATCTACGAGCAGTACTTC.

This clonotype occurred a few times. The chain combines TRBV20-1 with TRBJ2-3, with 10 bases identical to TRBD1. V was pared by 6 bases and J by 8 bases, with 14 bases of the junction left unmatched. Per the germline V gene, CDR1 is DFQATT and CDR2 is SNEGSKA (reference sequence). This CDR3 is 15 amino acids long. CDR3 DNA sequence: TGCAGTGCGAATCGGGACAGGGGAATGATCGGTACGCAGTATTTT. It specifies CSANRDRGMIGTQYF.

This clonotype showed up just a few times. The chain recombines TRBV5-1 with TRBJ2-7; weak D call: TRBD2 (6 bases). CDR1 and CDR2 from the germline V gene are SGHRS and YFSETQ. This CDR3 has 15 amino acids. V dropped 0 bases and J dropped 0 bases, with 10 bases sitting between them. The CDR3 bases are TGCGCCAGCAGCTTGGTACTAGCCAGCTCCTACGAGCAGTACTTC. Encoded protein: CASSLVLASSYEQYF.

This clonotype was detected only a few times. This chain links TRBV28 with TRBJ2-7, with D unresolved. Deletions cut 3 bases from V and 0 bases from J, with 18 bases between. The germline V gene encodes CDR1 MDHEN and CDR2 SYDVKM. The CDR3 sequence is 17 residues long. The CDR3 DNA reads as TGTGCCAGCAGTTTTCCTGATTCAAGTTCCGGCTCCTACGAGCAGTACTTC. It encodes CASSFPDSSSGSYEQYF.